This T cell receptor beta chain is drawn from a study of human T cells and chemical hapten exposure. TCRdb called the RACE reads again in MiXCR, with one record for every CDR3 protein. The sample contains some 89,000 distinct CDR3 sequences, roughly 27% of which appear only once. Time point described: patch test 3, about 24 weeks after DPC sensitization. The treatment denotes: therapeutic diphenylcyclopropenone sensitization with weekly scalp DPC. Participating donors were patients with alopecia, aged 18 to 70 years, considered appropriate candidates for DPC. This clonotype was seen more than once but under ten times. What it binds is not known. General study findings and limits: After DPC sensitization, TCRs above 1 in 1000 frequency showed no change.

The CDR3 runs 17 residues. Germline V lookup: CDR1 LGHNA, CDR2 YSLEER. The V segment lost 2 bases and the J segment 2 bases; nucleotides outside the gene matches: 4. This sequence originates from a man in his forties or fifties with alopecia areata. Some clones in this sample may be carry-over from other donors' samples. The sequencing used whole blood, collected in connection with sensitization to the hapten diphenylcyclopropenone (DPC). The rearrangement joins TRBV4-3 to TRBJ2-3; TRBD2 agrees at 13 bases. CDR3 nucleotides: TGCGCCAGCAGCCAAAGACTAGCGGGAGGCTCCACAGATACGCAGTATTTT. This sequence encodes CASSQRLAGGSTDTQYF.